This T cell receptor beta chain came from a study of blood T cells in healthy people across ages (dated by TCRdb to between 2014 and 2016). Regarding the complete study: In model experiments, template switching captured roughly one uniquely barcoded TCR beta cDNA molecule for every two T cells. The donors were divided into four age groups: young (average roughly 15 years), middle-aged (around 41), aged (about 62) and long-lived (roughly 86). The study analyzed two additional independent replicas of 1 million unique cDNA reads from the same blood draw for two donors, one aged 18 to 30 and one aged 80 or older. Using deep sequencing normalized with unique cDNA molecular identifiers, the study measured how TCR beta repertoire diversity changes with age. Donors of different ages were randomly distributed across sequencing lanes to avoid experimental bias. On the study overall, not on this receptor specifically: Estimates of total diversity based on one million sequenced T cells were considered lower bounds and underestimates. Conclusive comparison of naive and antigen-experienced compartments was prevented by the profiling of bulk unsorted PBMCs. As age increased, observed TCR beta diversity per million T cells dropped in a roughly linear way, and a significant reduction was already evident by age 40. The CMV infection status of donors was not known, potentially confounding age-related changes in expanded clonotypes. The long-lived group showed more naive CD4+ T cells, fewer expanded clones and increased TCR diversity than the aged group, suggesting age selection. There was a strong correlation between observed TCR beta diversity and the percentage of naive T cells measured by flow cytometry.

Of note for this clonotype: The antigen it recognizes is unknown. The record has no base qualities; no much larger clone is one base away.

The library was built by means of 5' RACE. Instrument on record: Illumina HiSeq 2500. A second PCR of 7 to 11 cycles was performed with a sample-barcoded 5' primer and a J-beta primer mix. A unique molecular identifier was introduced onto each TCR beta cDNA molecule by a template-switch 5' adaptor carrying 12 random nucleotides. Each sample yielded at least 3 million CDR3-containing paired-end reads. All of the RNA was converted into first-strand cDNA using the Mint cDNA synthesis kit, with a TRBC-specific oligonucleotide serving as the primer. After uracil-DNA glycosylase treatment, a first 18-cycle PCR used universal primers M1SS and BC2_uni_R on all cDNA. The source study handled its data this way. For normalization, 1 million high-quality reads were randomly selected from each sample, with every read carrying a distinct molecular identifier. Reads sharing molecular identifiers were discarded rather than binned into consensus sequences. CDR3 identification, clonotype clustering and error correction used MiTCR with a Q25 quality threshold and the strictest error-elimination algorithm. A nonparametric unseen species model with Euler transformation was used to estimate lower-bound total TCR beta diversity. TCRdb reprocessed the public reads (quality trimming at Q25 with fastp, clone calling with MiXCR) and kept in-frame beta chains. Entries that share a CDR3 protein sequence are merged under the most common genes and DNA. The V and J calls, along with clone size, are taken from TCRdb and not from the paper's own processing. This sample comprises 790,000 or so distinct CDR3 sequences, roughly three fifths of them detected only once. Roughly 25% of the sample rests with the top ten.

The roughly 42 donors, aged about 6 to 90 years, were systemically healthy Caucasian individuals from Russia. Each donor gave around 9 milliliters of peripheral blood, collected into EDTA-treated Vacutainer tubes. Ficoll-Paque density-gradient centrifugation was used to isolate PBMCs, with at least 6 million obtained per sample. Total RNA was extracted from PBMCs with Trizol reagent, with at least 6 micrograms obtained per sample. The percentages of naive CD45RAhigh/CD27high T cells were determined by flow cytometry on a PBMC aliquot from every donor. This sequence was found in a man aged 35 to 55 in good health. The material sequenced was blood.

The CDR3 in this case is CASSQNDEQYF. The nucleotide sequence is TGTGCCAGCAGCCAAAATGACGAGCAGTACTTC. Recombination joined TRBV16 with TRBJ2-7; no D gene can be assigned with confidence. V gives up 2 bases and J gives up 5 bases, and the segment between their germline ends measures 4 bases. The CDR3, cysteine through phenylalanine, is 11 amino acids long. CDR3 DNA is the only sequence kept; it has 33 bases, read in frame from the first base. CDR1 and CDR2 (KGHSY, FQNENV) derive from the germline V gene.